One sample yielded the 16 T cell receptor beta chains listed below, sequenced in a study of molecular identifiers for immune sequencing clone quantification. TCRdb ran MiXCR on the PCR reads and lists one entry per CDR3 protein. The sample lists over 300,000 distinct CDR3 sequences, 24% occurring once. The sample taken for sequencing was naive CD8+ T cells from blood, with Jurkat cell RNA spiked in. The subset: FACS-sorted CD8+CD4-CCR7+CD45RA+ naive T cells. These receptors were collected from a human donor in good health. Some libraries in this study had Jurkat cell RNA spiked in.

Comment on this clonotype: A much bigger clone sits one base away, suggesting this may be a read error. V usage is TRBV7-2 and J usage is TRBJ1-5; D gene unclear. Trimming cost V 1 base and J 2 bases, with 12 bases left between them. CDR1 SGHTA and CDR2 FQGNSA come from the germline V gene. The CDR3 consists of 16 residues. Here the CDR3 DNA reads TGTGCCAGCAGCTTAGTGGTGGTTAGTGGCAATCAGCCCCAGCATTTT. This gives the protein CASSLVVVSGNQPQHF.

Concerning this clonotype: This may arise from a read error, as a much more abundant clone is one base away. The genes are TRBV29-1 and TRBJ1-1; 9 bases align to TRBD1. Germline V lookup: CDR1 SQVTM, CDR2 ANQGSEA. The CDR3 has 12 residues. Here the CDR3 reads CCVGGTGSRSFF. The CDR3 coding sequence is TGCTGCGTCGGTGGGACAGGGTCGAGGTCTTTCTTT.

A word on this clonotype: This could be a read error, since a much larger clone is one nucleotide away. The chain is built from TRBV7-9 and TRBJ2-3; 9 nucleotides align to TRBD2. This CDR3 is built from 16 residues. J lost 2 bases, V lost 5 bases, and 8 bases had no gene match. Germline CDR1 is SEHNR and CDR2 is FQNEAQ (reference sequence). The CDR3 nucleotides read TGTGCCAGCAGCGTGTACGCTAGCGGGACCACAGATACGCAGTATTTT. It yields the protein CASSVYASGTTDTQYF. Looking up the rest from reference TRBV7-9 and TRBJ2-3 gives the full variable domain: DTGVSQNPRHKITKRGQNVTFRCDPISEHNRLYWYRQTLGQGPEFLTYFQNEAQLEKSRLLSDRFSAERPKGSFSTLEIQRTEQGDSAMYLCASSVYASGTTDTQYFGPGTRLTVL.

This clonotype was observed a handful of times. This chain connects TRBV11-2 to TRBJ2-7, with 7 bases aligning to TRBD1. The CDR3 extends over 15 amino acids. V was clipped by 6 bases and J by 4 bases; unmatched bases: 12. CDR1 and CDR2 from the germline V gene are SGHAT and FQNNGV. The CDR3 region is CASSPGSRDRYEQYF. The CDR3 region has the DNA TGTGCCAGCAGTCCAGGCAGTCGGGACAGATACGAGCAGTACTTC.

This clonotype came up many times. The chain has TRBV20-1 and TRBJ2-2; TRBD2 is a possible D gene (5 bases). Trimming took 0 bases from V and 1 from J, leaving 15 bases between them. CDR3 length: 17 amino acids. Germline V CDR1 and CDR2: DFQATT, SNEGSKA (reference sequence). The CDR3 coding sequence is TGCAGTGCTAGAGATTATAGTTACGGGGAGAACACCGGGGAGCTGTTTTTT. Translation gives CSARDYSYGENTGELFF.

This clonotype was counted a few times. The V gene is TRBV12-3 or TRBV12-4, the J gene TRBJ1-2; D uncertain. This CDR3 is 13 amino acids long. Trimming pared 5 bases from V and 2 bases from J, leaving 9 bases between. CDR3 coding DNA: TGTGCCAGCAGTCCCCGCGGGAACTATGGCTACACCTTC. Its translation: CASSPRGNYGYTF.

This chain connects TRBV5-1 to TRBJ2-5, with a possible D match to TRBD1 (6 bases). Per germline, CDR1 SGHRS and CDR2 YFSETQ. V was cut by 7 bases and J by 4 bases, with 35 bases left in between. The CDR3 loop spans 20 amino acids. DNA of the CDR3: TGCGCCAGCTTTGATTATGAAGCGACAGGCGAGGCCGTATGGCGAGAGACCCAGTACTTC. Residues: CASFDYEATGEAVWRETQYF.

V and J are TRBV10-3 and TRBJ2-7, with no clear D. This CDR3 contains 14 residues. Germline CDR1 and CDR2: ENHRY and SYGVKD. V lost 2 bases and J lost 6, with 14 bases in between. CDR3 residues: CAISELVTVGEQYF. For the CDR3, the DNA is TGTGCCATCAGTGAGCTAGTAACGGTCGGCGAGCAGTACTTC.

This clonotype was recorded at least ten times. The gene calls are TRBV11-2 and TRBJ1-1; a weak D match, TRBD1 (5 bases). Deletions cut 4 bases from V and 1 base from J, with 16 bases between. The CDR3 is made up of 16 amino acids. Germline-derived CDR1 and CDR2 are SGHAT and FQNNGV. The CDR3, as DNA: TGTGCCAGCAGCTCTCAGCTCGTAGGGGAGAACACTGAAGCTTTCTTT. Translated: CASSSQLVGENTEAFF.

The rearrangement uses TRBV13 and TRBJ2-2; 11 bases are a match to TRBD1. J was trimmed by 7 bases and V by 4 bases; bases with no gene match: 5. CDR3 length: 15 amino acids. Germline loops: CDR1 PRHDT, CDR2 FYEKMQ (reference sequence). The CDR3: CASSWTGGANGELFF. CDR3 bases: TGTGCCAGCAGCTGGACAGGGGGCGCGAACGGGGAGCTGTTTTTT.

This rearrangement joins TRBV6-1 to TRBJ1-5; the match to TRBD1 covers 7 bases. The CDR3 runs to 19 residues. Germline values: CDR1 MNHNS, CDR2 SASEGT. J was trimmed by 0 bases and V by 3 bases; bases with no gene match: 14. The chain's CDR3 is CASSDPIRTGTDSNQPQHF. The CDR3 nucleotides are TGTGCCAGCAGTGACCCGATCCGTACCGGGACAGATAGCAATCAGCCCCAGCATTTT.

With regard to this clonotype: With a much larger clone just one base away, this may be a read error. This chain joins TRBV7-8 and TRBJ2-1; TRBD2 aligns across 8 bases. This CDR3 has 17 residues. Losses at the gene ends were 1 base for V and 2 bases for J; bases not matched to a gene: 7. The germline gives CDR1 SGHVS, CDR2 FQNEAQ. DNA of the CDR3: TGTGCCAGCAGCTTAGTGGTCGGGGGGGGTCCCTACAATGAGCAGTTCTTC. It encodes CASSLVVGGGPYNEQFF.

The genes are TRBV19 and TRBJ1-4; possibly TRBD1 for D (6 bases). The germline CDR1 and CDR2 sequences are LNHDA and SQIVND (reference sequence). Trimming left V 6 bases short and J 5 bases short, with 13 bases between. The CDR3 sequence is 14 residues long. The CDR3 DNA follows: TGTGCCAGTAGCAGGGGACCCGCGAATGAAAAACTGTTTTTT. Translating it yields CASSRGPANEKLFF.

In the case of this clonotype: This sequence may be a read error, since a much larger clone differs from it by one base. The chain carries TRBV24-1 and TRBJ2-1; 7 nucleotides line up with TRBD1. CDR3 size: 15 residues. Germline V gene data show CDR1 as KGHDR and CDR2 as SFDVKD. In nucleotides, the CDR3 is TGTGTCACCAGTGATTTAAACGACAGGGACAATGAGCAGTTCTTC. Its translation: CVTSDLNDRDNEQFF.

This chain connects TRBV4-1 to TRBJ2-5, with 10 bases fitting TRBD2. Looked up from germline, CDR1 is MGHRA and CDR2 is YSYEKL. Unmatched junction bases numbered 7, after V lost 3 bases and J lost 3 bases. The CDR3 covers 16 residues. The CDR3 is CASSHFLAGGEETQYF. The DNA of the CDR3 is TGCGCCAGCAGCCACTTCTTAGCGGGGGGAGAAGAGACCCAGTACTTC.

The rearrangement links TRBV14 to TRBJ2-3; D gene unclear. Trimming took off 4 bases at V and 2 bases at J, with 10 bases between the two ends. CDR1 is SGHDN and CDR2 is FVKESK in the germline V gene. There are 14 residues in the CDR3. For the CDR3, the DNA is TGTGCCAGCAGCCTGTGGGAAATCACAGATACGCAGTATTTT. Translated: CASSLWEITDTQYF.